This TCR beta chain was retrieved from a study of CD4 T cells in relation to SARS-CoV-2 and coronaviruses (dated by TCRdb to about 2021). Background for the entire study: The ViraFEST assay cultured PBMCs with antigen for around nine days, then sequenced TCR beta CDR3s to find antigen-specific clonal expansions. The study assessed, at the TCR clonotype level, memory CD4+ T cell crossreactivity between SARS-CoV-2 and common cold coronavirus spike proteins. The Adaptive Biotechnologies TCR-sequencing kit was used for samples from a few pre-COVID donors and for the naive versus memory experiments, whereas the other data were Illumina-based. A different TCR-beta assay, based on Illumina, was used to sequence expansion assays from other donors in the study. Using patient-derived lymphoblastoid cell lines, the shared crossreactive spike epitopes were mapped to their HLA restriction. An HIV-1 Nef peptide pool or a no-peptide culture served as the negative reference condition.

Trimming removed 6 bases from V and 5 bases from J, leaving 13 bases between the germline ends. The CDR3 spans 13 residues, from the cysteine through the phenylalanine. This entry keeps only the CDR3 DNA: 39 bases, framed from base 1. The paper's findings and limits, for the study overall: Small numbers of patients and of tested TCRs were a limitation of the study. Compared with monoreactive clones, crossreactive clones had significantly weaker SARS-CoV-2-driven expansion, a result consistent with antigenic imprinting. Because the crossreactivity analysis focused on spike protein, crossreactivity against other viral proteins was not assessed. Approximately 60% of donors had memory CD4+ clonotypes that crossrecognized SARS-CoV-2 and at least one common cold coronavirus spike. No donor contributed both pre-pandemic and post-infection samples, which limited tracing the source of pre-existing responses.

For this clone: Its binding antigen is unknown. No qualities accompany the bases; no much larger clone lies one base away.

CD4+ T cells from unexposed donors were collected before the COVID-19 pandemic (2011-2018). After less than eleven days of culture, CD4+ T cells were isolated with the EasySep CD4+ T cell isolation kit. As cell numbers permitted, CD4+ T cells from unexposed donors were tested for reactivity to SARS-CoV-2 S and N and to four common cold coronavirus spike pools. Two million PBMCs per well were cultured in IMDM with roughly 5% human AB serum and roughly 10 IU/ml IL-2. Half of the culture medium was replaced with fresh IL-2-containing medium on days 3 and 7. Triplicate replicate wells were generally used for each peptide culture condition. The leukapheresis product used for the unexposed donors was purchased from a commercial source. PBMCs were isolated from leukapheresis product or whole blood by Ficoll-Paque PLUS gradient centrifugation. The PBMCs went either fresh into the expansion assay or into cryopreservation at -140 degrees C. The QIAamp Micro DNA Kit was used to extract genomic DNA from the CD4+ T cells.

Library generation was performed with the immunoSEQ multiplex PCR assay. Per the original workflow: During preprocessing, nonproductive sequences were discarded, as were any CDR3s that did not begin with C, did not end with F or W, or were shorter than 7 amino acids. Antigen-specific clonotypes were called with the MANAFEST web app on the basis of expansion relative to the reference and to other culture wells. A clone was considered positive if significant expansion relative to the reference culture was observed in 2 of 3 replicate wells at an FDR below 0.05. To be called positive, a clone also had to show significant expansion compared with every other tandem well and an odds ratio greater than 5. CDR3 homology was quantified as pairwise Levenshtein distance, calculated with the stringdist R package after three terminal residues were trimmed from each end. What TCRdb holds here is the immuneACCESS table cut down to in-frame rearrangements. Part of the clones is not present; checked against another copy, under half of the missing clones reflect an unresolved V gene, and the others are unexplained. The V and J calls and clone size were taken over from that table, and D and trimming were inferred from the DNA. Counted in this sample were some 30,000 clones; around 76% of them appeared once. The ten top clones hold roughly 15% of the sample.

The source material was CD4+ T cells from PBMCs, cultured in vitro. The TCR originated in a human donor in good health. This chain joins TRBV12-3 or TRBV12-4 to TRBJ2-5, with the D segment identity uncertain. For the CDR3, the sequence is CASRQGFGETQYF. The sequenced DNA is TGTGCCAGCAGGCAAGGGTTTGGGGAGACCCAGTACTTC.